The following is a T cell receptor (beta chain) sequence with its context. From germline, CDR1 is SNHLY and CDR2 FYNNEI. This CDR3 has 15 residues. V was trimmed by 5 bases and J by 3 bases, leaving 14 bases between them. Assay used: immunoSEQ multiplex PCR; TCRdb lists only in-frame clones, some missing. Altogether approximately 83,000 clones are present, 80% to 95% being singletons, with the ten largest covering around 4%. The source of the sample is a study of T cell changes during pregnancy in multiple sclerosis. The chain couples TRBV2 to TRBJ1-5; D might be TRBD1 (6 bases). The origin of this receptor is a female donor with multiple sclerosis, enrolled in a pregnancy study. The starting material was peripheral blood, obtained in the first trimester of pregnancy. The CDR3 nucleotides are TGTGCCAGCAGTTCAATTACAGGGCCCAATCAGCCCCAGCATTTT. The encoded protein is CASSSITGPNQPQHF.